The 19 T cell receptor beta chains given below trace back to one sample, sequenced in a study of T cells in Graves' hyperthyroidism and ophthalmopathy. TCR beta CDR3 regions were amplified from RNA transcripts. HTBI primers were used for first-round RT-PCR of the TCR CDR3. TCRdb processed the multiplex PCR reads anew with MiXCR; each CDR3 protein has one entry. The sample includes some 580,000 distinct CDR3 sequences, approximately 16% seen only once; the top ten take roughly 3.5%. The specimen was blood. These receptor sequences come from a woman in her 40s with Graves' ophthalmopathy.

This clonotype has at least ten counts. DNA of the CDR3: TGTGCCAGCCGACAGGGCAGCGGAGGGGGGGCCTACGAGCAGTACTTC. It encodes CASRQGSGGGAYEQYF. The rearrangement uses TRBV2 and TRBJ2-7; TRBD1 or TRBD2 may be the D gene (7 bases each). This CDR3 comprises 16 residues. V lost 8 bases to trimming and J lost 2 bases, with 22 bases between them. Germline CDR1 and CDR2: SNHLY and FYNNEI.

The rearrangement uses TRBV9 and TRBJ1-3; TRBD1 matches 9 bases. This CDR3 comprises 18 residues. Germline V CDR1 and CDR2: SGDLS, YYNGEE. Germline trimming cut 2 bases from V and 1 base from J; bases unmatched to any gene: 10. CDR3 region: CASSVLPGTGNSGNTIYF. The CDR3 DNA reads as TGTGCCAGCAGCGTCCTTCCCGGGACAGGGAATTCTGGAAACACCATATATTTT.

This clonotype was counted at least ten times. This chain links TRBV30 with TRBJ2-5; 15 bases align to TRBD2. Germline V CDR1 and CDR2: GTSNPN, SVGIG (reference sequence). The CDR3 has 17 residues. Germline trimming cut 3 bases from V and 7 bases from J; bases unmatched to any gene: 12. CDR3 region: CAWRAGGLAGGKGTQYF. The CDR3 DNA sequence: TGTGCCTGGAGAGCGGGGGGACTAGCGGGGGGAAAGGGGACCCAGTACTTC. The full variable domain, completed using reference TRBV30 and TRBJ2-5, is SQTIHQWPATLVQPVGSPLSLECTVEGTSNPNLYWYRQAAGRGLQLLFYSVGIGQISSEVPQNLSASRPQDRQFILSSKKLLLSDSGFYLCAWRAGGLAGGKGTQYFGPGTRLLVL.

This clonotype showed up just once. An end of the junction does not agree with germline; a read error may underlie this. The CDR3: CASSLSVGSSYERYF. As DNA, the CDR3 is TGTGCCAGCAGTTTATCCGTCGGATCCTCCTACGAGCGGTACTTC. This chain joins TRBV27 and TRBJ2-7; D not resolved. The length of the CDR3 is 15 residues. Looked up from germline, CDR1 is MNHEY and CDR2 is SMNVEV (reference sequence).

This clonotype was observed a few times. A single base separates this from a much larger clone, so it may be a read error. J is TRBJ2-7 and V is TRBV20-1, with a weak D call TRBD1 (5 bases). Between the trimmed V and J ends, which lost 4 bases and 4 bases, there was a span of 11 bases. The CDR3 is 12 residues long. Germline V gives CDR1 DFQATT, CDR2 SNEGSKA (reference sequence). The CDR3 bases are TGCAGTGCTAAGGAGCAGGGTTACGAGCAGTACTTC. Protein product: CSAKEQGYEQYF.

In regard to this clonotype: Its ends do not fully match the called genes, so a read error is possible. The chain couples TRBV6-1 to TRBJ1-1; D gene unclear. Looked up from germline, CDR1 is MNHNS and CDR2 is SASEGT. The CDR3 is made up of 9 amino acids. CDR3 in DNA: TGCTCGGCAGGCACTGAAGCTTTCTTT. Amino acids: CSAGTEAFF.

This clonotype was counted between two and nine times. The CDR3 sequence is CASSPSTYSDTQYF. Written as DNA, the CDR3 is TGTGCCAGCTCACCCAGCACGTATTCTGATACGCAGTATTTT. This chain connects TRBV18 to TRBJ2-3; D is uncertain. The CDR3 length is 14 residues. Germline V gene sequence: CDR1 KGHSH, CDR2 LQKENI. With 3 bases removed from V and 6 bases from J, the gap between germline ends came to 13 bases.

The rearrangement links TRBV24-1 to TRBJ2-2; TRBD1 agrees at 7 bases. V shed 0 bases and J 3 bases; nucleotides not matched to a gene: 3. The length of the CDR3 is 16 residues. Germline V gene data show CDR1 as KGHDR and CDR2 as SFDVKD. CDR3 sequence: CATSDLRTGDTGELFF. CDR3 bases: TGTGCCACCAGTGATTTGCGTACAGGGGACACCGGGGAGCTGTTTTTT.

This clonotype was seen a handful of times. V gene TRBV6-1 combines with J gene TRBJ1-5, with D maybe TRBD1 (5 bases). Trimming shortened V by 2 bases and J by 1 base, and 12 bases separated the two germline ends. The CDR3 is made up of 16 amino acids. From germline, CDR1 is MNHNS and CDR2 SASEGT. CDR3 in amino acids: CASSENPGDSNQPQHF. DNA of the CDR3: TGTGCCAGCAGTGAAAATCCCGGGGACAGCAATCAGCCCCAGCATTTT.

The CDR3 DNA is TGTGCCAGCAGCTTGATCTCGGGACCCCAGTTCTTC. It encodes CASSLISGPQFF. This chain uses TRBV5-5 with TRBJ2-1; D is possibly TRBD1 or TRBD2 (5 bases each). The CDR3 sequence is 12 residues long. Per germline, CDR1 SGHKS and CDR2 YYEKEE (reference sequence). The ends were cut back, 1 base at V and 13 bases at J, with 12 bases in the middle.

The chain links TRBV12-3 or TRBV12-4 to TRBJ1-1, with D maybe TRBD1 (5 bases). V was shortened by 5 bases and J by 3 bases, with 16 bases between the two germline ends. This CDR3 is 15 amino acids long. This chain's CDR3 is CASSKNSGFHTEAFF. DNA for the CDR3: TGTGCCAGCAGTAAAAACTCAGGGTTTCACACTGAAGCTTTCTTT.

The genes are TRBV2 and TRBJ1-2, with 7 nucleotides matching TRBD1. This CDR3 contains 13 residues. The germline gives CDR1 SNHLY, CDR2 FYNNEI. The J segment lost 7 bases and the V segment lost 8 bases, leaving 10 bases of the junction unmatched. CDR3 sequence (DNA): TGTGCCAGCTATAACAGGGGTGGCATTGGCTACACCTTC. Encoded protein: CASYNRGGIGYTF.

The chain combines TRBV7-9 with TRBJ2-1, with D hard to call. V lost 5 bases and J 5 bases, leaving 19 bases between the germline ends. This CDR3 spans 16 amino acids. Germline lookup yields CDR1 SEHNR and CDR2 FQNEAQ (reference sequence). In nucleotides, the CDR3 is TGTGCCAGCAGCCGATCCACAGCAGAGAGACACAATGAGCAGTTCTTC. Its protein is CASSRSTAERHNEQFF.

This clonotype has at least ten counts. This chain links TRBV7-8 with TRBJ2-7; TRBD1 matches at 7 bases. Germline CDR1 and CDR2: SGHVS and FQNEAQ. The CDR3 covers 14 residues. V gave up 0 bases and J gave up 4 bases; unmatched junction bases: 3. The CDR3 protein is CASSLAGRGYEQYF. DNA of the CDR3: TGTGCCAGCAGCTTAGCAGGCAGGGGGTACGAGCAGTACTTC.

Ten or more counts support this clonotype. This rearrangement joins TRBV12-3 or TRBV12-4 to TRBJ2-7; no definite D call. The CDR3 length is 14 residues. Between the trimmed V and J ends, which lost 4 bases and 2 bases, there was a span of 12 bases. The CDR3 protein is CASSYPGSTYEQYF. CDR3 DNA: TGTGCCAGCAGTTACCCAGGTTCCACCTACGAGCAGTACTTC.

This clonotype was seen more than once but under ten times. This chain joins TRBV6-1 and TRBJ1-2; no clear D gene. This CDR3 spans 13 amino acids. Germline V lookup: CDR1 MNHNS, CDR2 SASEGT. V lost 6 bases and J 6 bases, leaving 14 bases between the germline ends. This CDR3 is CASRPTLINGYTF. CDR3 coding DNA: TGTGCCAGCAGACCGACACTTATCAATGGCTACACCTTC.

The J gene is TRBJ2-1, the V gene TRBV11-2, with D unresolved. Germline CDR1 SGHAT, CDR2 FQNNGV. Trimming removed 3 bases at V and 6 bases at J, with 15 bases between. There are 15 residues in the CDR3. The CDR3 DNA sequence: TGTGCCAGCAGCTTCGGGTCCTACATTTCCAATGAGCAGTTCTTC. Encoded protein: CASSFGSYISNEQFF. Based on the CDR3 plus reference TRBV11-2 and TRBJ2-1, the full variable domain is EAGVAQSPRYKIIEKRQSVAFWCNPISGHATLYWYQQILGQGPKLLIQFQNNGVVDDSQLPKDRFSAERLKGVDSTLKIQPAKLEDSAVYLCASSFGSYISNEQFFGPGTRLTVL.

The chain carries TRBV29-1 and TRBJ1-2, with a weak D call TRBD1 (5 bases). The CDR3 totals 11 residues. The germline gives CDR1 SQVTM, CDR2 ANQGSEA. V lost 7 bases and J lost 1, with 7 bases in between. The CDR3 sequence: CSADSNYGYTF. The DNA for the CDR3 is TGCAGCGCTGACAGTAACTATGGCTACACCTTC.

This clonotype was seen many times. The CDR3 DNA reads TGTGCCAGCAGCGTACCACAGGGGGCTCGAACTGAAGCTTTCTTT. Amino acid sequence: CASSVPQGARTEAFF. The chain is built from TRBV7-8 and TRBJ1-1, with TRBD1 matching over 9 bases. The V gene's germline CDR1 is SGHVS and CDR2 FQNEAQ. The CDR3 totals 15 residues. J lost 5 bases, V lost 5 bases, and 9 bases had no gene match.